This TCR beta chain appears in the sequencing data of a study of HIV-infected patients and healthy controls. By its share, this clonotype is medium-sized. In TCRdb, the 5' RACE reads were re-called with MiXCR into one record per CDR3 protein. There are around 64,000 distinct CDR3 sequences in the sample; less than 20% occur only once, and approximately 6% lies in the top ten. CDR3 length: 15 amino acids. The germline CDR1 and CDR2 sequences are MDHEN and SYDVKM. With 5 bases clipped from V and 4 bases from J, the junction kept 8 bases outside the gene matches. This sequence joins TRBV28 and TRBJ1-5; the match to TRBD1 covers 7 bases. The TCR was taken from a human donor in good health. Sequencing was done on a sample of CD4+ T cells from blood. CDR3 residues: CASSGGTAINQPQHF. The CDR3 DNA is TGTGCCAGCAGTGGGGGGACAGCCATTAATCAGCCCCAGCATTTT.